This passage covers 10 T cell receptor beta chains from one sample sequenced in a study of B cell selection in AIRE deficiency. Assay used: immunoSEQ multiplex PCR; TCRdb lists only in-frame clones, some missing. The sample includes 20,000 to 25,000 clones, about 95% seen only once; the top ten take 2%. Regulatory T cells were sorted as CD4+CD25hiCD127low/negative. The sample consisted of Tregs sorted from PBMCs. These TCRs come from a human donor with AIRE deficiency.

This sequence joins TRBV11-2 and TRBJ2-7; 7 bases fit TRBD2. CDR1 and CDR2 from the germline V gene are SGHAT and FQNNGV. The J segment lost 3 bases and the V segment lost 0 bases, leaving 2 bases of the junction unmatched. The CDR3 runs 14 residues. The CDR3 region has the DNA TGTGCCAGCAGCTTAGAGCTAGCGGTCTACGAGCAGTACTTC. Encoded protein: CASSLELAVYEQYF. Together with reference TRBV11-2 and TRBJ2-7, the CDR3 gives the full variable domain: EAGVAQSPRYKIIEKRQSVAFWCNPISGHATLYWYQQILGQGPKLLIQFQNNGVVDDSQLPKDRFSAERLKGVDSTLKIQPAKLEDSAVYLCASSLELAVYEQYFGPGTRLTVT.

This sequence joins TRBV4-2 and TRBJ2-1; D is possibly TRBD2 (5 bases). Trimming took off 0 bases at V and 4 bases at J, with 10 bases between the two ends. CDR1 is LGHNA, CDR2 YNFKEQ, per germline. The CDR3 runs to 15 residues. Here the CDR3 reads CASSQDGMEYNEQFF. The DNA of the CDR3 is TGTGCCAGCAGCCAAGACGGGATGGAGTACAATGAGCAGTTCTTC.

The rearrangement links TRBV29-1 to TRBJ2-5, with D uncertain. CDR3 length: 12 amino acids. Germline CDR1 and CDR2: SQVTM and ANQGSEA. The V and J ends lost 6 bases and 3 bases respectively, with 11 bases between them. Here the CDR3 DNA reads TGCAGCGTAGTCCCTCTCGAAGAGACCCAGTACTTC. Its protein is CSVVPLEETQYF.

This clone is a singleton in its sample. Written as DNA, the CDR3 is TGTGCCATCAGTTTGACGAGCGGGAGGGGGGCAGATACGCAGTATTTT. It is translated as CAISLTSGRGADTQYF. The chain has TRBV5-4 and TRBJ2-3, with 10 bases lining up with TRBD2. The CDR3 consists of 16 residues. Germline assignment: CDR1 SGHNT and CDR2 YYREEE (reference sequence). Losses at the gene ends were 9 bases for V and 4 bases for J; bases not matched to a gene: 14.

This rearrangement joins TRBV15 to TRBJ1-2, with D perhaps matching TRBD1 (6 bases). From germline, CDR1 is LNHNV and CDR2 YYDKDF (reference sequence). This CDR3 contains 15 residues. The germline V and J ends were trimmed by 5 bases and 4 bases, with 17 bases remaining between them. The CDR3 sequence is CATSFLDRSFYGYTF. Written as DNA, the CDR3 is TGTGCCACCAGCTTTTTGGACAGATCCTTCTATGGCTACACCTTC.

V gene TRBV4-3 combines with J gene TRBJ2-1, with TRBD2 identical over 10 bases. This CDR3 has 17 residues. V lost 0 bases to trimming and J lost 9 bases; unmatched junction nucleotides: 11. CDR1 LGHNA and CDR2 YSLEER come from the germline V gene. CDR3 protein: CASSQDASGTSVGEQFF. In DNA form, the CDR3 reads TGCGCCAGCAGCCAAGATGCATCGGGGACTAGCGTCGGTGAGCAGTTCTTC.

The J gene is TRBJ2-7, the V gene TRBV18; D unclear. This CDR3 region has 13 residues. V was shortened by 3 bases and J by 4 bases, with 10 bases between the two germline ends. CDR1 KGHSH and CDR2 LQKENI come from the germline V gene. The CDR3 spells CASSPFRWYEQYF. CDR3 bases: TGTGCCAGCTCACCTTTCCGGTGGTACGAGCAGTACTTC. Together with reference TRBV18 and TRBJ2-7, the CDR3 gives the full variable domain: NAGVMQNPRHLVRRRGQEARLRCSPMKGHSHVYWYRQLPEEGLKFMVYLQKENIIDESGMPKERFSAEFPKEGPSILRIQQVVRGDSAAYFCASSPFRWYEQYFGPGTRLTVT.

The rearrangement links TRBV5-1 to TRBJ2-6, with TRBD2 as a possible D gene (5 bases). Trimming removed 4 bases from V and 5 bases from J, with 10 bases in between. Germline V gives CDR1 SGHRS, CDR2 YFSETQ. The CDR3 is 14 amino acids. CDR3 residues: CASSPTGRANVLTF. Written as DNA, the CDR3 is TGCGCCAGCAGCCCAACCGGGAGGGCCAACGTCCTGACTTTC.

This chain connects TRBV21-1 to TRBJ2-7. TRBV21-1 is noted as a pseudogene. The CDR3 loop spans 16 amino acids. This CDR3 is CASSKAAGESTYEQYF. The CDR3 region has the DNA TGTGCCAGCAGCAAAGCTGCTGGGGAAAGCACCTACGAGCAGTACTTC.

This chain connects TRBV4-3 to TRBJ2-7; 10 nucleotides align to TRBD2. With 1 base clipped from V and 3 bases from J, the junction kept 3 bases outside the gene matches. CDR1 and CDR2 from the germline V gene are LGHNA and YSLEER. The CDR3 sequence is 15 residues long. CDR3 DNA: TGCGCCAGCAGCCAAGCATTAGCGGGAGGCTACGAGCAGTACTTC. It specifies CASSQALAGGYEQYF.